What follows is one TCR beta chain and its context. This clonotype was seen a few times. It lacks a known antigen. There are no base qualities to consult, and no much larger clone falls within one base. The entry originates in a study of T-cell memory formation after mild COVID-19 (dated by TCRdb to the early 2020s). Broadly, across the study: TCR sequence clusters from the two donors were largely donor specific. T-cell clones expanding and contracting after mild COVID-19 in a couple of donors were tracked by longitudinal TCRalpha and TCRbeta repertoire sequencing. Two young, previously healthy adult volunteers made up the cohort, one male and one female.

PBMCs were isolated by Ficoll-Paque density gradient centrifugation. What the study reported, not specific to this receptor: Some responding clones were found in pre-infection memory, which suggests that pre-existing cross-reactive memory T cells took part in the SARS-CoV-2 response. The study covered only two mild cases, and larger cohorts including severe cases with pre-infection samples were considered necessary. SARS-CoV-2 specificity of the second-wave clones peaking on day 37 was not confirmed. Contracting CD4+ clones were found mainly in CM and EM memory subsets, while CD8+ clones were enriched in EMRA. Clones contracting from day 15 to 85 had balanced CD4/CD8 phenotypes, while a second wave expanding from day 15 to 37 was biased towards CD4+.

Sequenced using an Illumina NovaSeq 6000. TCRalpha and TCRbeta cDNA libraries were built by 5'RACE with constant-segment primers, adding sample barcodes and unique molecular identifiers. RNA was extracted from every sample with Trizol reagent. Library amplification was performed in two PCR steps, and a second sample barcode and Illumina TruSeq adapters were introduced in the second step. Sequencing of libraries was performed on an Illumina NovaSeq with 2 x 150 bp paired-end reads. Processing in the source paper ran as follows. Demultiplexing of reads and collapsing into UMI-guided consensus sequences were performed with migec v1.2.7. Using mixcr v2.1.11, the UMI consensuses were aligned to TRA and TRB V and J templates and assembled into clonotypes. A clonotype was counted as expanded or contracted only when both edgeR and NoisET called the clonotype significant, with the noise models trained on biological replicates. For edgeR calls, a false discovery rate-adjusted p below 0.01 and a log2 fold-change threshold of 1 were applied. As an exploratory analysis of dynamics, PCA with hierarchical clustering was applied to max-normalized trajectories of the 1000 most abundant clonotypes. The CD4 or CD8 phenotype of responding clones was assigned using the separately sequenced CD4+ and CD8+ repertoires. TCRdb trimmed the raw reads at Q25, called clones with MiXCR and kept productive beta chains. Rows are combined by CDR3 protein, so each entry shows the most common genes and DNA. These V and J calls originate from TCRdb's pipeline instead of the authors' own analysis. This sample has a few hundred thousand distinct CDR3 sequences in its table, and roughly 8.2% of those were observed once. Of the sample, approximately 23% is held by the ten largest clones.

The sequence was collected from a man aged 18 to 30 who had mild COVID-19 (a few samples of this study predate the infection). The sample titles of this study are shuffled in the database, so cell type and time point are left out; the donor was told from shared clones. The sequencing sample was made of PBMCs or a T cell subset sorted from them (not recorded which).

The DNA reads as follows: TGTGCCACCAGCAGAGAAGGGAACAGGGCCTACTATGGCTACACCTTC. Translated, it reads CATSREGNRAYYGYTF. The receptor chain draws on TRBV15 and TRBJ1-2; perhaps TRBD1 is the D gene, with 6 bases matching. The CDR3, from cysteine to phenylalanine, totals 16 residues. The entry retains the CDR3 DNA only, 48 bases that are in frame from base 1. CDR1 and CDR2 were assigned from the germline V gene (reference sequence) as LNHNV and YYDKDF. A distance of 14 bases separates the germline ends of V and J, which lose 0 bases and 3 bases respectively.